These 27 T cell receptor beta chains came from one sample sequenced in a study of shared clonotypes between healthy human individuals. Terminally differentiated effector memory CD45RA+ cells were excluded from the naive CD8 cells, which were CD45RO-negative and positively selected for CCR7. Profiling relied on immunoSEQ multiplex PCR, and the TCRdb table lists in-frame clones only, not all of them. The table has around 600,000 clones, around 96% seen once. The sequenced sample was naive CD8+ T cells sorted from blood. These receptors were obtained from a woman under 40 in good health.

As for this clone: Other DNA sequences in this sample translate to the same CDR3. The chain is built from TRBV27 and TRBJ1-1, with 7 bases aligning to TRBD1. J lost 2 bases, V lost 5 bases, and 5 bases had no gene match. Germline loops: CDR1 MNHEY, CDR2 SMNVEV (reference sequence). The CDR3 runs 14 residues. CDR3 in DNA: TGTGCCAGCAGTACAAGGGACAGCAACACTGAAGCTTTCTTT. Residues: CASSTRDSNTEAFF.

CDR3 sequence reads: CATSRVGQMNTGELFF. CDR3 in DNA: TGTGCCACCAGCAGAGTGGGACAGATGAACACCGGGGAGCTGTTTTTT. The V and J genes are TRBV15 and TRBJ2-2, with 7 bases identical to TRBD1. Trimming took 1 base from V and 1 from J; bases not matched to a gene: 3. The CDR3 is made up of 16 amino acids. Germline CDR1 reads LNHNV; CDR2 reads YYDKDF (reference sequence).

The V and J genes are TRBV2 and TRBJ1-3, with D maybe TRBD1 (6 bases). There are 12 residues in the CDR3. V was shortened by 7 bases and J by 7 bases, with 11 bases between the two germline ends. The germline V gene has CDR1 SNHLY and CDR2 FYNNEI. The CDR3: CASMGGSNTIYF. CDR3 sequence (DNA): TGTGCCAGCATGGGGGGCTCTAACACCATATATTTT.

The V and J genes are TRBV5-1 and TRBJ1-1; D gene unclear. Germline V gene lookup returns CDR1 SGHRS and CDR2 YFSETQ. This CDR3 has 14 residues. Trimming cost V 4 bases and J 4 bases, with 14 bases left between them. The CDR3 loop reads CASSDSVKVTEAFF. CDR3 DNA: TGCGCCAGCAGCGACTCCGTTAAAGTCACTGAAGCTTTCTTT.

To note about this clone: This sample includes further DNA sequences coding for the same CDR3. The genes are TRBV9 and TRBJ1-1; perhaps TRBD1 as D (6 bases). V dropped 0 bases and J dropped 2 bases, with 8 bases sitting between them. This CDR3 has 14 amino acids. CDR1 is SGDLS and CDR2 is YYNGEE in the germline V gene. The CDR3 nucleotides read TGTGCCAGCAGCGTAGTAGGGGGAAACACTGAAGCTTTCTTT. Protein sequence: CASSVVGGNTEAFF.

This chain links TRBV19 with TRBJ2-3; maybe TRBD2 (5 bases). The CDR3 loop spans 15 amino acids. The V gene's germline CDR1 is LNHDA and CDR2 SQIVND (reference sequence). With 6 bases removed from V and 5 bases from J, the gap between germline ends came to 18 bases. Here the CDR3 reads CASSEEAPRKDTQYF. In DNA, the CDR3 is TGTGCCAGTAGCGAGGAGGCACCCAGAAAAGATACGCAGTATTTT.

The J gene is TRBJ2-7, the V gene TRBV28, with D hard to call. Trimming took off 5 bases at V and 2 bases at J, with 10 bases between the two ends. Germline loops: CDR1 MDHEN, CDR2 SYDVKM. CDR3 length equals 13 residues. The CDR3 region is CASSPYSTYEQYF. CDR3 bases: TGTGCCAGCAGTCCGTACTCCACCTACGAGCAGTACTTC.

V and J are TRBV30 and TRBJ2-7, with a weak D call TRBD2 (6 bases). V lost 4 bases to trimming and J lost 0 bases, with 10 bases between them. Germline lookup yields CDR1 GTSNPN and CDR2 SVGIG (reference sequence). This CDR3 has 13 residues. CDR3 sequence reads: CAWNGGSSYEQYF. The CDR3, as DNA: TGTGCCTGGAATGGGGGGAGCTCCTACGAGCAGTACTTC.

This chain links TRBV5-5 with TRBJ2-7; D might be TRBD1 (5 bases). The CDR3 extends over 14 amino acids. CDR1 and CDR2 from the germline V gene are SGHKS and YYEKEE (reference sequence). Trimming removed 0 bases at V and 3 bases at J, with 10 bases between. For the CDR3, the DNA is TGTGCCAGCAGCTTGGATGGGGCTGTCTACGAGCAGTACTTC. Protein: CASSLDGAVYEQYF.

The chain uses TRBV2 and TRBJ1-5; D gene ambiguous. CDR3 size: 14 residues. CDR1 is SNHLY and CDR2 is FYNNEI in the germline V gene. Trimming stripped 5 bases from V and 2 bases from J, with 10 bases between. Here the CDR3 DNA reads TGTGCCAGCAGTCCCCCTGATGGCAATCAGCCCCAGCATTTT. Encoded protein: CASSPPDGNQPQHF.

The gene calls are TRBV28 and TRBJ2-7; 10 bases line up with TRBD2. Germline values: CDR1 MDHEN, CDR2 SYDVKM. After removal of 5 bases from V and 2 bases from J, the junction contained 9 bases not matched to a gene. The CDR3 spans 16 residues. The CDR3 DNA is TGTGCCAGCAGTCCGGCCTTAAGCGGGAGGGCCTACGAGCAGTACTTC. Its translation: CASSPALSGRAYEQYF.

The DNA of the CDR3 is TGCGCCAGCAGCCAAGTTGCGAATATACACACAGATACGCAGTATTTT. It is translated as CASSQVANIHTDTQYF. This rearrangement joins TRBV4-1 to TRBJ2-3, with D hard to call. Germline-derived CDR1 and CDR2 are MGHRA and YSYEKL. The CDR3 runs to 16 residues. V lost 1 base, J lost 2 bases, and 13 bases lay in between.

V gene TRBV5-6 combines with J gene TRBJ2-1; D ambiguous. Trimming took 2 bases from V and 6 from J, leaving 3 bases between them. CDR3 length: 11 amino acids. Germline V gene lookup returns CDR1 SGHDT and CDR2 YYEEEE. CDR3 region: CASSFTNEQFF. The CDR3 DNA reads TGTGCCAGCAGCTTTACCAATGAGCAGTTCTTC.

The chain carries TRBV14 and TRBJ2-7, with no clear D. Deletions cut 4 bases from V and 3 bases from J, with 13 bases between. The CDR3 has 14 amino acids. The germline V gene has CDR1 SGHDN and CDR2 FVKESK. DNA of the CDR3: TGTGCCAGCAGCCCCCCCGGACCGTACTACGAGCAGTACTTC. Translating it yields CASSPPGPYYEQYF. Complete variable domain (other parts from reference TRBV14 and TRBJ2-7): EAGVTQFPSHSVIEKGQTVTLRCDPISGHDNLYWYRRVMGKEIKFLLHFVKESKQDESGMPNNRFLAERTGGTYSTLKVQPAELEDSGVYFCASSPPGPYYEQYFGPGTRLTVT.

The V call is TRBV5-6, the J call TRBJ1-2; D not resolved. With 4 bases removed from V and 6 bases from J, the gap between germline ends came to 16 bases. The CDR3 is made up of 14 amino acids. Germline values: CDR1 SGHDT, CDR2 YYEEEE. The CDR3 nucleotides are TGTGCCAGCAGCCTGGGGTTGGCGGTGGATGGCTACACCTTC. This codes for CASSLGLAVDGYTF.

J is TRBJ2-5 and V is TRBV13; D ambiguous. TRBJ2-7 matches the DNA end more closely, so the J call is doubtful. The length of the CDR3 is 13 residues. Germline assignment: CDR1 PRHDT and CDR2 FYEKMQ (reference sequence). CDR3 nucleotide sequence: TGTGCCAGCAGCTTAGGACCAAGCTACGAGCAGTACTTC. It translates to CASSLGPSYEQYF.

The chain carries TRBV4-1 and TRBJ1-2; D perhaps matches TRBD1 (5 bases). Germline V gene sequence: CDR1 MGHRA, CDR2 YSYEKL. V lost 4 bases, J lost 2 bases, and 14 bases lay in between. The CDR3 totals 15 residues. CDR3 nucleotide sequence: TGCGCCAGCAGCCCCCAGGGCAGGGTCAACTATGGCTACACCTTC. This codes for CASSPQGRVNYGYTF.

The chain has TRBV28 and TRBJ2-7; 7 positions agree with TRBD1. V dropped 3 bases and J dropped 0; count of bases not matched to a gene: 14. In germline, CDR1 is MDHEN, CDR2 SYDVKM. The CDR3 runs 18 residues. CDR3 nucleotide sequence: TGTGCCAGCAGTTTGCCCCTCCATGGGCCAGGGGGCTCCTACGAGCAGTACTTC. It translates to CASSLPLHGPGGSYEQYF.

DNA of the CDR3: TGTGCCAGTAGTATAGGAAGGACAGGGGGCGGATGGGACACTGAAGCTTTCTTT. This gives the protein CASSIGRTGGGWDTEAFF. The rearrangement uses TRBV19 and TRBJ1-1; TRBD1 matches 11 bases. This CDR3 is built from 18 residues. The junction had 10 bases not matched to a gene; V was cut back by 1 base and J by 3 bases. Germline CDR1 is LNHDA and CDR2 is SQIVND (reference sequence). Based on the CDR3 plus reference TRBV19 and TRBJ1-1, the full variable domain is DGGITQSPKYLFRKEGQNVTLSCEQNLNHDAMYWYRQDPGQGLRLIYYSQIVNDFQKGDIAEGYSVSREKKESFPLTVTSAQKNPTAFYLCASSIGRTGGGWDTEAFFGQGTRLTVV.

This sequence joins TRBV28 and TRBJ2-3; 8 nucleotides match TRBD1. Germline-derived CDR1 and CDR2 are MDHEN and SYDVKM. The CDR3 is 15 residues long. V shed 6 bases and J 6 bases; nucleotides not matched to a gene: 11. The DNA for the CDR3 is TGTGCCAGCAGCAAGACAGGGGTTTTGGTGGATACGCAGTATTTT. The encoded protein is CASSKTGVLVDTQYF.

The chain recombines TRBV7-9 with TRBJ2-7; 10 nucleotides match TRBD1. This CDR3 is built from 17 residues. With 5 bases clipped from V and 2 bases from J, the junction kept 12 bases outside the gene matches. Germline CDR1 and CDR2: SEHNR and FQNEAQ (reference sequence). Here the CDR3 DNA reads TGTGCCAGCAGCCCATCCCTGGACAGGGGGAGCACCTACGAGCAGTACTTC. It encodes CASSPSLDRGSTYEQYF.

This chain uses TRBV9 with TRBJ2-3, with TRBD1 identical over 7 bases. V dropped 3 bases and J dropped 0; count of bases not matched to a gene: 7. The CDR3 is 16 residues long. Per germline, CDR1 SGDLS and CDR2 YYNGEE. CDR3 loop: CASSAEDRISTDTQYF. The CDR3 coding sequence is TGTGCCAGCAGCGCAGAGGACAGGATTAGCACAGATACGCAGTATTTT.

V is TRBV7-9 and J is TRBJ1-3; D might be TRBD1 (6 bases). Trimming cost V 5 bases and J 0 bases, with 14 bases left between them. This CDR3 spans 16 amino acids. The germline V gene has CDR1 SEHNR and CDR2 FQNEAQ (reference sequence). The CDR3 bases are TGTGCCAGCAGCCGTGGGACAACGAACTCTGGAAACACCATATATTTT. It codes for CASSRGTTNSGNTIYF.

The CDR3 bases are TGTGCCAGCAGCGTCAGATACACCGGGGAGCTGTTTTTT. Amino acids: CASSVRYTGELFF. The chain carries TRBV9 and TRBJ2-2; D is ambiguous. V lost 2 bases and J 3 bases, leaving 5 bases between the germline ends. Per germline, CDR1 SGDLS and CDR2 YYNGEE. This CDR3 spans 13 amino acids.

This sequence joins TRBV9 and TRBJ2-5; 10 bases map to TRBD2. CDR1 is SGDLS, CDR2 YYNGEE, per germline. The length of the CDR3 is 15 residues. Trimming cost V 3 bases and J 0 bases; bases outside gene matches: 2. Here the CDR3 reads CASSATSGYQETQYF. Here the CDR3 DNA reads TGTGCCAGCAGCGCGACTAGCGGGTACCAAGAGACCCAGTACTTC.

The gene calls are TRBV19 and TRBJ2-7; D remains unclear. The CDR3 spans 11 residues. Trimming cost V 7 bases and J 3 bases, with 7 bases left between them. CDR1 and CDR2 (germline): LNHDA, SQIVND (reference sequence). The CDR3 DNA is TGTGCCAGTACCCGCGGCTACGAGCAGTACTTC. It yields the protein CASTRGYEQYF. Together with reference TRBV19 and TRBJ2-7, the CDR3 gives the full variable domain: DGGITQSPKYLFRKEGQNVTLSCEQNLNHDAMYWYRQDPGQGLRLIYYSQIVNDFQKGDIAEGYSVSREKKESFPLTVTSAQKNPTAFYLCASTRGYEQYFGPGTRLTVT.

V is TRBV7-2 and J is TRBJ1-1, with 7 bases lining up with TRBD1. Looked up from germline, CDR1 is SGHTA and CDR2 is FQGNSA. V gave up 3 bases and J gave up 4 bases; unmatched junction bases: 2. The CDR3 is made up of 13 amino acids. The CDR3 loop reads CASSFGTATEAFF. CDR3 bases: TGTGCCAGCAGCTTTGGGACAGCCACTGAAGCTTTCTTT.